The entry that follows covers one TCR beta chain sequence. Its matching antigen is unknown. The data belong to a study of shared clonotypes between healthy human individuals. At the level of the study: Three CD4 naive, three CD4 memory, two CD8 naive and one CD8 memory plate were used per donor. General study points: Estimated richness was generally greater in naive than memory subsets.

Naive CD8 cells were CD45RO-negative, positively selected for CCR7, excluding terminally differentiated effector memory CD45RA+ cells. This CDR3 has 12 amino acids. V lost 0 bases to trimming and J lost 5 bases, with 2 bases between them. Germline lookup yields CDR1 LGHNT and CDR2 FRNRAP. Genomic DNA belonging to each subset was distributed in equal measure over several immunoSEQ plates. Profiling relied on immunoSEQ multiplex PCR, and the TCRdb table lists in-frame clones only, not all of them. The table has about 1,900,000 clones, about 95% seen once; the top ten hold 0.95% to 1.5%. This TCR was recovered from a man aged 18-30 years in good health. The J gene is TRBJ2-1, the V gene TRBV12-5; D gene unclear. The sequencing sample was made of naive CD8+ T cells sorted from blood. For the CDR3, the DNA is TGTGCTAGTGGTTTGGTGCACAATGAGCAGTTCTTC. This codes for CASGLVHNEQFF. Drawing the rest from reference TRBV12-5 and TRBJ2-1, the complete variable domain is DARVTQTPRHKVTEMGQEVTMRCQPILGHNTVFWYRQTMMQGLELLAYFRNRAPLDDSGMPKDRFSAEMPDATLATLKIQPSEPRDSAVYFCASGLVHNEQFFGPGTRLTVL.